A selection of T cell receptor beta chains follows, all from one sample in a study of OX40 agonist ivuxolimab in advanced cancers. Assay used: immunoSEQ multiplex PCR; TCRdb lists only in-frame clones, some missing. The repertoire holds about 79,000 clones, with less than 85% as singletons. The sequences come from CD4+ or CD8+ T cells sorted from blood, collected in a trial of the OX40 agonist ivuxolimab. Receptor source: an adult with an advanced solid tumor such as melanoma, head and neck, liver or kidney cancer. Both conserved end residues are part of each CDR3. A D gene is named only where the DNA matches it firmly. Size is omitted from some rows. Given values are once, few, many or a class for expanded clones.

clone size: once
D gene: TRBD1
J gene: TRBJ2-5
V gene: TRBV5-1
CDR3 DNA: TGCGCCAGCAGCCTCCCCGGACAGGAAGAGACCCAGTACTTC
CDR3 protein: CASSLPGQEETQYF

clone size: .
D gene: .
J gene: TRBJ2-2
V gene: TRBV11-2
CDR3 DNA: TGTGCCAGCAGCTTAGTTTCAGGCGGGGAGCTGTTTTTT
CDR3 protein: CASSLVSGGELFF

clone size: .
D gene: .
J gene: TRBJ1-3
V gene: TRBV2
CDR3 DNA: TGTGCCAGCAGTCCCACTCAGGGAACTGGAAACACCATATATTTT
CDR3 protein: CASSPTQGTGNTIYF

clone size: .
D gene: TRBD2
J gene: TRBJ2-4
V gene: TRBV7-9
CDR3 DNA: TGTGCCAGCAGCGCTAGCGGGGTAAAAAACATTCAGTACTTC
CDR3 protein: CASSASGVKNIQYF

clone size: .
D gene: .
J gene: TRBJ1-3
V gene: TRBV4-3
CDR3 DNA: TGCGCCAGCAGCCAAGACAGAGAAAACACCATATATTTT
CDR3 protein: CASSQDRENTIYF

clone size: .
D gene: .
J gene: TRBJ1-4
V gene: TRBV7-9
CDR3 DNA: TGTGCCAGCAGCCCTAGGGCAAACGAAAAACTGTTTTTT
CDR3 protein: CASSPRANEKLFF

clone size: once
D gene: .
J gene: TRBJ2-7
V gene: TRBV7-2
CDR3 DNA: TGTGCCAGCAGCTTAGCGGGAGCCATGTACGAGCAGTACTTC
CDR3 protein: CASSLAGAMYEQYF

clone size: .
D gene: TRBD2
J gene: TRBJ2-3
V gene: TRBV9
CDR3 DNA: TGTGCCAGCAGCGTAGTAGCGGGGGGGCCAGATACGCAGTATTTT
CDR3 protein: CASSVVAGGPDTQYF

clone size: .
D gene: TRBD1
J gene: TRBJ2-3
V gene: TRBV7-3
CDR3 DNA: TGTGCCAGCAGACCTGACAGGGGGGGCCCAGATACGCAGTATTTT
CDR3 protein: CASRPDRGGPDTQYF

clone size: .
D gene: TRBD1
J gene: TRBJ1-2
V gene: TRBV7-9
CDR3 DNA: TGTGCCAGCAGCGGGGACAGGGCCCCGTGGACCTTC
CDR3 protein: CASSGDRAPWTF

clone size: .
D gene: TRBD1
J gene: TRBJ2-6
V gene: TRBV5-6
CDR3 DNA: TGTGCCAGCAGCCTGACAGGGCCAGGGGCCAACGTCCTGACTTTC
CDR3 protein: CASSLTGPGANVLTF

clone size: .
D gene: .
J gene: TRBJ2-3
V gene: TRBV11-2
CDR3 DNA: TGTGCCAGCAGCGCGGGGAGCACAGATACGCAGTATTTT
CDR3 protein: CASSAGSTDTQYF

clone size: .
D gene: .
J gene: TRBJ1-5
V gene: TRBV6-6
CDR3 DNA: TGTGCCAGCAGTTATATAGACAATCAGCCCCAGCATTTT
CDR3 protein: CASSYIDNQPQHF

clone size: .
D gene: TRBD2
J gene: TRBJ2-1
V gene: TRBV6-5
CDR3 DNA: TGTGCCAGCAGCCTGACTAGCCATATCAATGAGCAGTTCTTC
CDR3 protein: CASSLTSHINEQFF

clone size: .
D gene: TRBD1
J gene: TRBJ1-5
V gene: TRBV2
CDR3 DNA: TGTGCCAGCAGACAGAGACAGGGCATTAGCAATCAGCCCCAGCATTTT
CDR3 protein: CASRQRQGISNQPQHF

clone size: .
D gene: .
J gene: TRBJ1-3
V gene: TRBV5-6
CDR3 DNA: TGTGCCAGCAGCTTCGGAGGACAGAGGCCCTCTGGAAACACCATATATTTT
CDR3 protein: CASSFGGQRPSGNTIYF

clone size: .
D gene: .
J gene: TRBJ1-5
V gene: TRBV30
CDR3 DNA: TGTGCCTGGAGTGGAGGGTCAGTTTCCAATCAGCCCCAGCATTTT
CDR3 protein: CAWSGGSVSNQPQHF

clone size: .
D gene: .
J gene: TRBJ1-2
V gene: TRBV29-1
CDR3 DNA: TGCAGCGTTGAGGCGGGGGGCGGTGGCTACACCTTC
CDR3 protein: CSVEAGGGGYTF

clone size: .
D gene: TRBD1
J gene: TRBJ1-2
V gene: TRBV7-2
CDR3 DNA: TGTGCCAGCAGCCGGGAAACAGGGGGCTATGGCTACACCTTC
CDR3 protein: CASSRETGGYGYTF

clone size: .
D gene: .
J gene: TRBJ1-5
V gene: TRBV5-6
CDR3 DNA: TGTGCCAGCAGCTTGTTGGGACAGCCCCAGCATTTT
CDR3 protein: CASSLLGQPQHF